Sequencing of this T cell receptor beta chain was carried out in a study of cytomegalovirus exposure and HLA in healthy donors. In the PCR, 60 Vbeta and 13 Jbeta primers were used. This table comes from immunoSEQ multiplex PCR, and its TCRdb copy is limited to in-frame clones, with some not included. Among about 78,000 clones, about 60% were seen once, and the ten largest hold over 5.5%. Between the trimmed V and J ends, which lost 4 bases and 0 bases, there was a span of 13 bases. The CDR3 has 15 amino acids. The germline CDR1 and CDR2 sequences are SGHRS and YFSETQ. In this sample, this clone turned up a few times.

Material for sequencing was PBMCs. The source is a man aged 30 to 39 in good health and CMV-seropositive. The J gene is TRBJ1-2, the V gene TRBV5-1; D is uncertain. The CDR3 sequence: CASSLDRVANYGYTF. The CDR3 coding sequence is TGCGCCAGCAGCCTGGACCGGGTCGCTAACTATGGCTACACCTTC.